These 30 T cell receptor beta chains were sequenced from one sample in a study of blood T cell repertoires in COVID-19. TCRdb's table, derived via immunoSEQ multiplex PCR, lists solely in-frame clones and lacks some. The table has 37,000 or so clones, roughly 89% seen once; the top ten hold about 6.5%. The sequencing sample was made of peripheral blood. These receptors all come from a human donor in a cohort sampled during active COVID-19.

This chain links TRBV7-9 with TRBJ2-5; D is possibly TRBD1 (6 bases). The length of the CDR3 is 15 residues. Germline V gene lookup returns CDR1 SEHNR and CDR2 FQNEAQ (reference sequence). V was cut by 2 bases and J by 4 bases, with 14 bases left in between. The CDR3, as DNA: TGTGCCAGCAGCTTAATTTCAGGCAGGGGAGAGACCCAGTACTTC. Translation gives CASSLISGRGETQYF.

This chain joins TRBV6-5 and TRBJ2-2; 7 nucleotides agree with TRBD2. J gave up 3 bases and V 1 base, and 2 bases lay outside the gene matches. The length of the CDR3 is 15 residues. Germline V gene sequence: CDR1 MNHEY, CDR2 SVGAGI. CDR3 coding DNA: TGTGCCAGCAGTTACTTTAGCGGGTACACCGGGGAGCTGTTTTTT. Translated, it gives CASSYFSGYTGELFF.

CDR3 residues: CASSRQAALTEAFF. CDR3 DNA sequence: TGTGCCAGCAGCCGACAGGCCGCTCTCACTGAAGCTTTCTTT. The J gene is TRBJ1-1, the V gene TRBV7-9, with D possibly being TRBD1 (6 bases). This CDR3 has 14 amino acids. CDR1 and CDR2 from the germline V gene are SEHNR and FQNEAQ (reference sequence). V was cut by 5 bases and J by 4 bases, with 14 bases left in between.

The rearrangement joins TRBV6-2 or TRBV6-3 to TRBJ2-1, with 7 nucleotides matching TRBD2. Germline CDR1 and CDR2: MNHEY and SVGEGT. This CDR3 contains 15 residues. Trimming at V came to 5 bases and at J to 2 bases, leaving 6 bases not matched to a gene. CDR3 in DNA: TGTGCCAGCAGTCGCCGCCTAGCGGCCTACAATGAGCAGTTCTTC. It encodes CASSRRLAAYNEQFF.

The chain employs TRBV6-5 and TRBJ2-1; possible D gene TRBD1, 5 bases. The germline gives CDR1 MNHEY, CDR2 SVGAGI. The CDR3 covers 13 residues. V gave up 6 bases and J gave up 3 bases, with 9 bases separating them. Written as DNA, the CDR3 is TGTGCCAGCAGATTACAGGACTACAATGAGCAGTTCTTC. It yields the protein CASRLQDYNEQFF.

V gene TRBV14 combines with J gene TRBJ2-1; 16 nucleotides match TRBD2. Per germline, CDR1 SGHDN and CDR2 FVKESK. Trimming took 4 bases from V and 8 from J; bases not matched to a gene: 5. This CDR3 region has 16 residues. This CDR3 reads CASSPGGLAGGDEQFF. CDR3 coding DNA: TGTGCCAGCAGCCCCGGGGGACTAGCGGGAGGGGATGAGCAGTTCTTC.

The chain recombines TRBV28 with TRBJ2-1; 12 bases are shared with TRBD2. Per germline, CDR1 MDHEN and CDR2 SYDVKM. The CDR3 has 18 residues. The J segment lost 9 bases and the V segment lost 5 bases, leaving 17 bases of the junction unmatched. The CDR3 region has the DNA TGTGCCAGCAGTCCACCTGGACTAGCGGGAAGGCTGGGTCGTGAGCAGTTCTTC. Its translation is CASSPPGLAGRLGREQFF.

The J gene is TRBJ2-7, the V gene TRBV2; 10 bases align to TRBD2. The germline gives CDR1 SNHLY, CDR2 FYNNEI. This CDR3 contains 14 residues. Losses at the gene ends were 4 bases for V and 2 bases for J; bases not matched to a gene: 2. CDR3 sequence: CASSASGRTYEQYF. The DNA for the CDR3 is TGTGCCAGCAGTGCTAGCGGGAGAACCTACGAGCAGTACTTC.

The CDR3 sequence is CSVDPGTSYGYTF. The CDR3 coding sequence is TGCAGCGTTGATCCCGGGACATCATATGGCTACACCTTC. This sequence joins TRBV29-1 and TRBJ1-2; maybe TRBD1 (6 bases). Between the trimmed V and J ends, which lost 3 bases and 5 bases, there was a span of 13 bases. CDR1 and CDR2 from the germline V gene are SQVTM and ANQGSEA. CDR3 size: 13 residues.

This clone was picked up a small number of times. Here the CDR3 DNA reads TGTGCCAGCAGACAGGGTGGCGGAAACACCATATATTTT. Its translation: CASRQGGGNTIYF. The chain joins TRBV28 to TRBJ1-3; a possible D gene is TRBD1 (6 bases). Germline V gene sequence: CDR1 MDHEN, CDR2 SYDVKM. The V and J ends lost 6 bases and 4 bases respectively, with 10 bases between them. This CDR3 has 13 amino acids.

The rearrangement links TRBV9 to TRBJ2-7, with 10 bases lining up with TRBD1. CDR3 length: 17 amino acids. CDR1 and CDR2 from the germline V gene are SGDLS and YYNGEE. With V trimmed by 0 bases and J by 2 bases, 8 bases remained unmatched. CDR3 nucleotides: TGTGCCAGCAGCGTAGGATTGGTGACAGGGGGCCCCTACGAGCAGTACTTC. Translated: CASSVGLVTGGPYEQYF. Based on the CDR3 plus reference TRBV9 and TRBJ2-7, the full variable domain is DSGVTQTPKHLITATGQRVTLRCSPRSGDLSVYWYQQSLDQGLQFLIQYYNGEERAKGNILERFSAQQFPDLHSELNLSSLELGDSALYFCASSVGLVTGGPYEQYFGPGTRLTVT.

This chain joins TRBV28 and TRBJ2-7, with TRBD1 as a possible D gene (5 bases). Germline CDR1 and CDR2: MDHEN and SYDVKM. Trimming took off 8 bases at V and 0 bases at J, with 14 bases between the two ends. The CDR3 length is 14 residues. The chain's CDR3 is CASEDTLISYEQYF. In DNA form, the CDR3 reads TGTGCCAGCGAGGACACCCTTATCTCCTACGAGCAGTACTTC.

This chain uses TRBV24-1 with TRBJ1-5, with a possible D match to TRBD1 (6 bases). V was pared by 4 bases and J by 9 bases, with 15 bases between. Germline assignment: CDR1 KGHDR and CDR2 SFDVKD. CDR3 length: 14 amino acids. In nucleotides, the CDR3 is TGTGCCACCAGTGACCCTCATACAGGGCGGCCCCAGCATTTT. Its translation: CATSDPHTGRPQHF.

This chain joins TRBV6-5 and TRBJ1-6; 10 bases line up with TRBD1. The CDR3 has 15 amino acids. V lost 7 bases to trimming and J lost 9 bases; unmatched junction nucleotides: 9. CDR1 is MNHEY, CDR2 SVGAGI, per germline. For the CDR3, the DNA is TGTGCCAGCATAGAAGGTGGACAGGGGGGTTCACCCCTCCACTTT. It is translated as CASIEGGQGGSPLHF.

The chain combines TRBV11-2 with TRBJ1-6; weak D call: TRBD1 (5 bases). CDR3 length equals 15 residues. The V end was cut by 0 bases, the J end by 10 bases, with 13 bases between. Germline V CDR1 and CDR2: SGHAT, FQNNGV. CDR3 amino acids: CASSLEPGPVSPLHF. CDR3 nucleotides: TGTGCCAGCAGCTTAGAGCCAGGGCCTGTATCACCCCTCCACTTT. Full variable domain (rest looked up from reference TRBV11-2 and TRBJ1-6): EAGVAQSPRYKIIEKRQSVAFWCNPISGHATLYWYQQILGQGPKLLIQFQNNGVVDDSQLPKDRFSAERLKGVDSTLKIQPAKLEDSAVYLCASSLEPGPVSPLHFGNGTRLTVT.

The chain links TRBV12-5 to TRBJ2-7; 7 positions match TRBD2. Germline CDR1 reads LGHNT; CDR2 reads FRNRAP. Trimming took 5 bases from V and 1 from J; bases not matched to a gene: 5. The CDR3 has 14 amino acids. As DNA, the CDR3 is TGTGCTAGTGGTCCGCGCGGGGGTTCCTACGAGCAGTACTTC. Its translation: CASGPRGGSYEQYF.

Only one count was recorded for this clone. The CDR3 reads CASSPTLLQTVQQETQYF. For the CDR3, the DNA is TGTGCCAGCTCACCTACCCTCCTCCAGACAGTTCAGCAAGAGACCCAGTACTTC. The rearrangement uses TRBV18 and TRBJ2-5, with D possibly TRBD1 on 5 matching bases. Germline CDR1 reads KGHSH; CDR2 reads LQKENI. V gave up 3 bases and J gave up 2 bases, with 22 bases separating them. CDR3 length: 18 amino acids.

The CDR3 sequence: CATYRTGREAFF. The CDR3 nucleotides are TGTGCCACTTACCGGACAGGGCGGGAAGCTTTCTTT. This chain joins TRBV19 and TRBJ1-1, with 8 bases that match TRBD1. The CDR3 loop spans 12 amino acids. Trimming took 10 bases from V and 8 from J; bases not matched to a gene: 9. CDR1 and CDR2 (germline): LNHDA, SQIVND (reference sequence).

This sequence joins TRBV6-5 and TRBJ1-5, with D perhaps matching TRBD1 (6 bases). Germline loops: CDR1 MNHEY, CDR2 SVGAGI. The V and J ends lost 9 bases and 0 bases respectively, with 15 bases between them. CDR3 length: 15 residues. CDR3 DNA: TGTGCCAGTCCTCTAGGACAGAATAGCAATCAGCCCCAGCATTTT. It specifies CASPLGQNSNQPQHF.

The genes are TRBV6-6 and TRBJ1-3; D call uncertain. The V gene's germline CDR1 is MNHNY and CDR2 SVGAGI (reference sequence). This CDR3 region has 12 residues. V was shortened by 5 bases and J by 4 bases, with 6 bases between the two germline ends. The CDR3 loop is CASSLTGNTIYF. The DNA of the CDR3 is TGTGCCAGCAGTCTGACAGGAAACACCATATATTTT.

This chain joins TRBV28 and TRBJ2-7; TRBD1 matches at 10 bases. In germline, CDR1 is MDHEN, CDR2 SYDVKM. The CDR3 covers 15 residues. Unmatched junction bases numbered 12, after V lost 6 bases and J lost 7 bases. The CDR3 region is CASSPHGTGVGEQYF. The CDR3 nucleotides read TGTGCCAGCAGCCCTCATGGGACAGGGGTCGGGGAGCAGTACTTC.

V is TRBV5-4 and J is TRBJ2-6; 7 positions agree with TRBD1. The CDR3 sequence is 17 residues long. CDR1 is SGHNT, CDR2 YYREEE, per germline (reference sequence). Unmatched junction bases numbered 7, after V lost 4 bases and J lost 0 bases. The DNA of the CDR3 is TGTGCCAGCAGCCTAGGGGGCCTCCGCTCTGGGGCCAACGTCCTGACTTTC. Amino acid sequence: CASSLGGLRSGANVLTF.

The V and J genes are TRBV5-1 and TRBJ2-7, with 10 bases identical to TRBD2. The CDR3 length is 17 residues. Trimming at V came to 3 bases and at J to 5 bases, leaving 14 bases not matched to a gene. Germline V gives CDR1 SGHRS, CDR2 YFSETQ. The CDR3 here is CASSSVPYSGGSHEQYF. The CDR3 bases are TGCGCCAGCAGCTCGGTGCCGTATAGCGGGGGGAGCCACGAGCAGTACTTC.

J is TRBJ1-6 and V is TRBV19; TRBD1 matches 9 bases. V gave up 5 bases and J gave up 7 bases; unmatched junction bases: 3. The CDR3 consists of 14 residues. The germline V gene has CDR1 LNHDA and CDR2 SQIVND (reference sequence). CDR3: CASSQDRGNSPLHF. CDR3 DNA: TGTGCCAGTAGTCAGGACAGGGGCAATTCACCCCTCCACTTT.

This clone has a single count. The CDR3 here is CASSLGGLAGGLKEQYF. The CDR3 bases are TGTGCCAGCAGCTTAGGAGGCCTAGCGGGGGGTTTGAAAGAGCAGTACTTC. The chain carries TRBV7-2 and TRBJ2-7, with 11 bases identical to TRBD2. CDR1 is SGHTA, CDR2 FQGNSA, per germline. The CDR3 is made up of 17 amino acids. V was pared by 1 base and J by 7 bases, with 12 bases of the junction left unmatched.

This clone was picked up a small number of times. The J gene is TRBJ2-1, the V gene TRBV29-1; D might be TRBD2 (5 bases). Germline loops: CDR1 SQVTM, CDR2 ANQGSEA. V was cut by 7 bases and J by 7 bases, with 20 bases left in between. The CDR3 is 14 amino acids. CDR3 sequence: CSDALATSGNEQFF. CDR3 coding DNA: TGCAGCGATGCCCTGGCTACATCGGGGAATGAGCAGTTCTTC.

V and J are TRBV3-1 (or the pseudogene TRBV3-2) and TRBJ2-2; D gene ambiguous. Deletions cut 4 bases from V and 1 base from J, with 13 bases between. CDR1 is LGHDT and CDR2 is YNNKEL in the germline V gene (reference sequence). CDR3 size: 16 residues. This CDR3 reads CASSPRVTGNTGELFF. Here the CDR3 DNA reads TGTGCCAGCAGCCCCCGTGTCACGGGGAACACCGGGGAGCTGTTTTTT.

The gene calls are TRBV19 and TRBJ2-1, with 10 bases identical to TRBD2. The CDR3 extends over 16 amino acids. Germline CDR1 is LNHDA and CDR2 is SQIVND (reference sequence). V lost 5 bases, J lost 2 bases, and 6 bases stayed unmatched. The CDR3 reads CASSQKLAGPYNEQFF. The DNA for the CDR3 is TGTGCCAGTAGTCAAAAACTAGCGGGACCCTACAATGAGCAGTTCTTC.

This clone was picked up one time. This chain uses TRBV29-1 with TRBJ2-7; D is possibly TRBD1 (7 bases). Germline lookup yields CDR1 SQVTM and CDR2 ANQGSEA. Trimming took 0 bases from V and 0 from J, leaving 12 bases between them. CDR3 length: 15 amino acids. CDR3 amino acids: CSVEDPGGSSYEQYF. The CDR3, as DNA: TGCAGCGTTGAAGACCCAGGGGGGTCCTCCTACGAGCAGTACTTC.

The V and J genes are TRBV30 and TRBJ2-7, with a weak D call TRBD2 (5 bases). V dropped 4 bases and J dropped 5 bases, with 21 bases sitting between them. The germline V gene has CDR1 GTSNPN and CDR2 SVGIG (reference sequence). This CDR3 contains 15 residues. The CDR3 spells CAWKTFKPGGHEQYF. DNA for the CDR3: TGTGCCTGGAAAACCTTCAAGCCCGGCGGGCACGAGCAGTACTTC. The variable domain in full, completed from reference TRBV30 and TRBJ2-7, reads SQTIHQWPATLVQPVGSPLSLECTVEGTSNPNLYWYRQAAGRGLQLLFYSVGIGQISSEVPQNLSASRPQDRQFILSSKKLLLSDSGFYLCAWKTFKPGGHEQYFGPGTRLTVT.